Sequencing of this T cell receptor beta chain was carried out in a study of blood T cell repertoires in COVID-19. On the study more broadly: Samples taken during acute and convalescent COVID-19 were collected in the United States, Italy and Spain. PBMCs, B-cell-depleted T cells, or T cells were the source of the cDNA or gDNA that made up the material.

The germline V and J ends were trimmed by 4 bases and 6 bases, with 9 bases remaining between them. CDR1 is MNHEY and CDR2 is SVGEGT in the germline V gene. This CDR3 comprises 12 residues. In the original workflow: Scientists estimated how many nucleated cells there were by amplifying reference gene primers. Profiling relied on immunoSEQ multiplex PCR, and the TCRdb table lists in-frame clones only, not all of them. D and trimming were read from the DNA, whereas the V and J calls and clone size are those reported in that table. The sample holds tens of thousands of clones; approximately 90% are singletons and the top ten take roughly 15%.

The chain couples TRBV6-2 or TRBV6-3 to TRBJ1-2, with D hard to call. The sequence came from a man between 70 and 80 years old with acute or convalescent COVID-19. Sample: peripheral blood. CDR3 sequence (DNA): TGTGCCAGCAGTTTTTCGACAAATGGCTACACCTTC. Its protein is CASSFSTNGYTF.